This TCR beta chain was documented in a study of shared clonotypes between healthy human individuals. Overall study results and limits: On the whole, naive subsets had larger estimated richness than memory subsets had.

The junction had 12 bases not matched to a gene; V was cut back by 6 bases and J by 6 bases. Germline V gene sequence: CDR1 WSHSY, CDR2 SAAADI. The CDR3 extends over 17 amino acids. Sequencing was performed with immunoSEQ multiplex PCR; in TCRdb, only in-frame clones are kept and a portion is missing. The sample holds some 2,100,000 clones, roughly 95% seen once. With regard to this clone: What it binds is not known.

Each of the donors was a healthy adult who was HIV-negative and had not had a recent acute infection or vaccination. Material for sequencing was naive CD4+ T cells sorted from blood. Subset given: CD45RA+ positively selected. The source of this sequence is a man aged 18 to 30 in good health. The rearrangement joins TRBV10-2 to TRBJ2-2; 11 nucleotides agree with TRBD2. The chain's CDR3 is CASRGTSGSPQPGELFF. CDR3 DNA sequence: TGCGCCAGCAGAGGGACTAGCGGAAGTCCCCAACCCGGGGAGCTGTTTTTT.